The source of this TCR beta chain is a study of blood T cell repertoires in COVID-19. Study information: T cells, B-cell-depleted T cells, or PBMCs supplied cDNA or gDNA.

The CDR3 has 13 amino acids. Trimming took 2 bases from V and 7 from J, leaving 11 bases between them. The germline V gene has CDR1 SGHVS and CDR2 FQNEAQ. Participant age was roughly 18 to 95 years, and participants resided in around 24 US areas. Measured with immunoSEQ multiplex PCR; TCRdb has only the in-frame clones, and not every one. The sample carries more than 250,000 clones, around nine tenths recorded once. This sequence was found in a woman aged 18-29 years who had recovered from COVID-19. The material sequenced was PBMCs or T cells enriched from blood (not recorded which). This sequence joins TRBV7-8 and TRBJ1-2; no firm D call. CDR3 amino acids: CASSLREATGYTF. The CDR3 nucleotides read TGTGCCAGCAGCTTAAGAGAAGCAACTGGCTACACCTTC.